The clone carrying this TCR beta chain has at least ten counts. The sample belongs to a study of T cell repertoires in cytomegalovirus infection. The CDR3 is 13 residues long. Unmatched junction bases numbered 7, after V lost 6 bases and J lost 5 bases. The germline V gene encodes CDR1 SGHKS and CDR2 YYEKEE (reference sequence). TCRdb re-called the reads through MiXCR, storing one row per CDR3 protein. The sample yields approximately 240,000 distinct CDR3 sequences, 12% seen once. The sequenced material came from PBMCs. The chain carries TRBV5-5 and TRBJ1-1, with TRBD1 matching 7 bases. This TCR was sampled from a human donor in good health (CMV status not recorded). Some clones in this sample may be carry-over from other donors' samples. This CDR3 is CASMARGDTEAFF. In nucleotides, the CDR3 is TGTGCCAGCATGGCCAGGGGGGATACTGAAGCTTTCTTT.